The clone carrying this T cell receptor (beta chain) was detected a few times. Its specificity is not known. Alongside a J-beta primer mix, a sample-barcoded 5' primer served in a second PCR lasting roughly 7 to 11 cycles. TCRdb re-analysed the 5' RACE reads in MiXCR, keeping a single row per CDR3 protein. Found here are about 1,800,000 distinct CDR3 sequences, roughly 30% of them singletons; the top ten hold roughly 8.2%. The data stem from a study of blood T cells in healthy people across ages. General study findings and limits: Long-lived donors exceeded aged donors in naive CD4+ cells and diversity. The unknown donor CMV status may have confounded expanded clonotype changes.

The study isolated at least 6 million PBMCs from each sample. The CDR3 runs 15 residues. V was clipped by 1 base and J by 3 bases; unmatched bases: 3. Germline CDR1 is LGHNA and CDR2 is YSLEER. The chain couples TRBV4-3 to TRBJ1-2, with TRBD1 matching over 9 bases. The sample comprised blood. This TCR was recovered from a woman in her thirties in good health. CDR3 DNA sequence: TGCGCCAGCAGCCAAGTTACAGGGGGCGACTATGGCTACACCTTC. It translates to CASSQVTGGDYGYTF.